This T cell receptor (beta chain) was sequenced during a study of blood T cell repertoires in COVID-19. Authors' methods: Using reference gene primer amplification, nucleated cell counts were estimated. Method: immunoSEQ multiplex PCR; TCRdb's copy keeps in-frame clones and lacks some. The DNA was the basis for D and trimming; V, J and clone size are from that table. The sample carries 180,000 or so clones, roughly 76% recorded once. Per the germline V gene, CDR1 is MNHEY and CDR2 is SMNVEV (reference sequence). The CDR3 sequence is 16 residues long. Trimming stripped 2 bases from V and 0 bases from J, with 11 bases between.

The chain carries TRBV27 and TRBJ1-5, with D unresolved. Sequenced: peripheral blood. This receptor was identified in a woman aged 40 to 49 with COVID-19, enrolled during active disease. The CDR3 bases are TGTGCCAGCAGTTTAAGGGCAACTAGTAGCAATCAGCCCCAGCATTTT. Translated, it gives CASSLRATSSNQPQHF.